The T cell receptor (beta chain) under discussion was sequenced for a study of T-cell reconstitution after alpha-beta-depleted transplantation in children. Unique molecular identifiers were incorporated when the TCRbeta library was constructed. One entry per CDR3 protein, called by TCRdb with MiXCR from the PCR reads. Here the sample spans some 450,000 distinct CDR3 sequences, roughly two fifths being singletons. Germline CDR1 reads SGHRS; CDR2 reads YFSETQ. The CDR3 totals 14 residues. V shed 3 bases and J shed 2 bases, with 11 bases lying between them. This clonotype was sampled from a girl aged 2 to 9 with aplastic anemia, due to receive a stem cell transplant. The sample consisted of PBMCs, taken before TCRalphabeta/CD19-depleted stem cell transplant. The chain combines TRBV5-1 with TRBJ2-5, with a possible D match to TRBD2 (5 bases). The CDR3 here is CASSSLRDQETQYF. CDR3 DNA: TGCGCCAGCAGCTCTCTCCGGGATCAAGAGACCCAGTACTTC.